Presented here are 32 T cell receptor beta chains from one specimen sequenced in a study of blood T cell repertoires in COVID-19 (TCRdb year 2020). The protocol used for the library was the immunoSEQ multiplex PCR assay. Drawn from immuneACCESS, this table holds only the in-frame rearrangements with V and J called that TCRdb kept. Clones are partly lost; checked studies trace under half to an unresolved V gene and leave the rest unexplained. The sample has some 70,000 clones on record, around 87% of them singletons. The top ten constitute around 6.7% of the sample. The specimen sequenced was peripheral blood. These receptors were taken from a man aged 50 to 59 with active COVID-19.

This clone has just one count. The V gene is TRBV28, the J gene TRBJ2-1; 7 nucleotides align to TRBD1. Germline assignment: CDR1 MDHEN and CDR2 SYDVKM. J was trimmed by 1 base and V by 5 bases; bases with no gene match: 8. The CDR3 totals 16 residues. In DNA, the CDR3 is TGTGCCAGCAGTACACCGACAGGGAGTTCCTACAATGAGCAGTTCTTC. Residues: CASSTPTGSSYNEQFF.

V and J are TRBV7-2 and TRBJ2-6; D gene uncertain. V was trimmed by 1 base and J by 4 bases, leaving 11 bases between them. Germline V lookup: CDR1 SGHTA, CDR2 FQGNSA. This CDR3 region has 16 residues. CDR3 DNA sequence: TGTGCCAGCAGCTTAGGACAATGGGCAGGGGCCAACGTCCTGACTTTC. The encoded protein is CASSLGQWAGANVLTF. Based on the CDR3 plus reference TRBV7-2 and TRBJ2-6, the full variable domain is GAGVSQSPSNKVTEKGKDVELRCDPISGHTALYWYRQSLGQGLEFLIYFQGNSAPDKSGLPSDRFSAERTGGSVSTLTIQRTQQEDSAVYLCASSLGQWAGANVLTFGAGSRLTVL.

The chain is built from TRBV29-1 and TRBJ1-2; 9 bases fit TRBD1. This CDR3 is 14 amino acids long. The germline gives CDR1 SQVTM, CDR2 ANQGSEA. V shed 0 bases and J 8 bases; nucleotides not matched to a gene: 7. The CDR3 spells CSVEDTQGAWGYTF. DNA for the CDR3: TGCAGCGTTGAAGACACACAGGGGGCTTGGGGCTACACCTTC.

The CDR3 nucleotides read TGTGCCAGCAGTGACAGGGTTGGGGAAAAACTGTTTTTT. Translating gives CASSDRVGEKLFF. J is TRBJ1-4 and V is TRBV2; the D gene is possibly TRBD1 (5 bases). The CDR3 totals 13 residues. V lost 3 bases and J lost 8, with 10 bases in between. In germline, CDR1 is SNHLY, CDR2 FYNNEI.

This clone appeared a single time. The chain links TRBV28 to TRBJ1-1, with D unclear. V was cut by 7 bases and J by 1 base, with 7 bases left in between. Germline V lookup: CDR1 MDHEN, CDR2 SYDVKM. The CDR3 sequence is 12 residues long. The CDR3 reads CASNGENTEAFF. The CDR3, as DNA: TGTGCCAGCAACGGAGAGAACACTGAAGCTTTCTTT.

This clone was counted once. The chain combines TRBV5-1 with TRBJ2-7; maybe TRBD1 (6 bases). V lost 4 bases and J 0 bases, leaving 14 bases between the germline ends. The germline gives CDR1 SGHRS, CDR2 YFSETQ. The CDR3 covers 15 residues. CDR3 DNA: TGCGCCAGCAGCACATATACAGGGAGCTCCTACGAGCAGTACTTC. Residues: CASSTYTGSSYEQYF.

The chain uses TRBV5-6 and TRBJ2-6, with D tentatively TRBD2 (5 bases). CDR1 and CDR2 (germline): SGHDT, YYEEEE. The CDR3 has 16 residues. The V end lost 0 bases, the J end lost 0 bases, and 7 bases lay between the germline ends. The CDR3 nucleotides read TGTGCCAGCAGCTTGGTGGAGGCCTCTGGGGCCAACGTCCTGACTTTC. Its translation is CASSLVEASGANVLTF.

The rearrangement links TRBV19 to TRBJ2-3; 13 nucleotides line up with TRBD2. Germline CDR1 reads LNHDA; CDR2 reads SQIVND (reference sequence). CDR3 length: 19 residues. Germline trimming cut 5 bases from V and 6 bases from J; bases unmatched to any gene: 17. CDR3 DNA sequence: TGTGCCAGTAGTCCCTATCGGACTAGCGGGAGCTCATGGACGGATACGCAGTATTTT. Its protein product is CASSPYRTSGSSWTDTQYF.

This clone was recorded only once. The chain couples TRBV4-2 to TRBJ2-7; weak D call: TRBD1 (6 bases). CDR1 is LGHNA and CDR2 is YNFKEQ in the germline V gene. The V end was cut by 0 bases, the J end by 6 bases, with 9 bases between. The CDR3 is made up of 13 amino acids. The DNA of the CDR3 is TGTGCCAGCAGCCAAGATCAGGGGACCGAGCAGTACTTC. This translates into CASSQDQGTEQYF.

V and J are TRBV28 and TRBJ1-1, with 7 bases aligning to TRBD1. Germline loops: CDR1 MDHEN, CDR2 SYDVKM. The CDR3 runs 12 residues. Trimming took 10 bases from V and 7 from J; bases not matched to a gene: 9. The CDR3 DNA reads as TGTGCCATTCAGGGGGTCGGTGTTGAAGCTTTCTTT. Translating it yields CAIQGVGVEAFF.

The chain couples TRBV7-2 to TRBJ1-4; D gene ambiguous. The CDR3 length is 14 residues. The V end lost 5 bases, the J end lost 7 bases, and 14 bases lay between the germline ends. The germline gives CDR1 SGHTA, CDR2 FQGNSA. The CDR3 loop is CASSLSGSGEKLFF. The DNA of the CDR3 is TGTGCCAGCAGCCTGTCGGGGTCGGGTGAAAAACTGTTTTTT. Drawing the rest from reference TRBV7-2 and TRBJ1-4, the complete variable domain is GAGVSQSPSNKVTEKGKDVELRCDPISGHTALYWYRQSLGQGLEFLIYFQGNSAPDKSGLPSDRFSAERTGGSVSTLTIQRTQQEDSAVYLCASSLSGSGEKLFFGSGTQLSVL.

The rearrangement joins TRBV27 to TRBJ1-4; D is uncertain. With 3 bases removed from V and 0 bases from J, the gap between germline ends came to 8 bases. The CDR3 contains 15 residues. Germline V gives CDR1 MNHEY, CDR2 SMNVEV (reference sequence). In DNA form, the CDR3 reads TGTGCCAGCAGTTTCAGGACTACAACTAATGAAAAACTGTTTTTT. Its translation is CASSFRTTTNEKLFF. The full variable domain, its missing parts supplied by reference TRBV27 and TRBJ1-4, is EAQVTQNPRYLITVTGKKLTVTCSQNMNHEYMSWYRQDPGLGLRQIYYSMNVEVTDKGDVPEGYKVSRKEKRNFPLILESPSPNQTSLYFCASSFRTTTNEKLFFGSGTQLSVL.

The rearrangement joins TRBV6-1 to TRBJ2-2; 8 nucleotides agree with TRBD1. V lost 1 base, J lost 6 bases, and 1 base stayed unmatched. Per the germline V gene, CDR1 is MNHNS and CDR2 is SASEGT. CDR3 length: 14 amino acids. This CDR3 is CASSEGDRPGELFF. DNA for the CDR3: TGTGCCAGCAGTGAAGGGGACAGGCCCGGGGAGCTGTTTTTT.

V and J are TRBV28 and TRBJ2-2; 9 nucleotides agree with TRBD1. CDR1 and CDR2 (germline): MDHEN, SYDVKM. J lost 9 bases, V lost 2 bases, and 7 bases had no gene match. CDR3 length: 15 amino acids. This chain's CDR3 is CASSLPGQGHRELFF. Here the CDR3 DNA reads TGTGCCAGCAGTTTACCCGGACAGGGGCACAGGGAGCTGTTTTTT.

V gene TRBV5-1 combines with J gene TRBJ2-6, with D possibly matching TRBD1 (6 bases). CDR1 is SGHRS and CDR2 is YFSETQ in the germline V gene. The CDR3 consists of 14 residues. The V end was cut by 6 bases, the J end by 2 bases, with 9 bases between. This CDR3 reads CASNRDTGANVLTF. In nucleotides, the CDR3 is TGCGCCAGCAACAGGGATACTGGGGCCAACGTCCTGACTTTC. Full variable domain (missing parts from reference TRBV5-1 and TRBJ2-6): KAGVTQTPRYLIKTRGQQVTLSCSPISGHRSVSWYQQTPGQGLQFLFEYFSETQRNKGNFPGRFSGRQFSNSRSEMNVSTLELGDSALYLCASNRDTGANVLTFGAGSRLTVL.

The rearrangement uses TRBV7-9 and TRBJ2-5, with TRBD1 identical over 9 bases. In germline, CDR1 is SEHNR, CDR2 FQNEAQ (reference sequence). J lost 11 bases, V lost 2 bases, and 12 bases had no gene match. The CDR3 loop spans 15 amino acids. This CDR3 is CASSLTGTGQWEQYF. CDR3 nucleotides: TGTGCCAGCAGCTTAACCGGGACAGGGCAATGGGAGCAGTACTTC.

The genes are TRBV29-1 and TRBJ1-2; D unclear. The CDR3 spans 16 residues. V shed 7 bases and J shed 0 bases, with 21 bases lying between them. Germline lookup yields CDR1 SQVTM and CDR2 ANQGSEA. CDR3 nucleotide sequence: TGCAGCGCCCAAGGAGACGGGTTACTAGCTAACTATGGCTACACCTTC. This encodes CSAQGDGLLANYGYTF.

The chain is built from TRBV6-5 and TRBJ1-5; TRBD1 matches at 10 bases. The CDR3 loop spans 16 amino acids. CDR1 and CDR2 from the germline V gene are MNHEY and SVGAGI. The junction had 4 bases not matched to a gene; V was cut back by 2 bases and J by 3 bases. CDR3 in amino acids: CASSYRGTGDNQPQHF. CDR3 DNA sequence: TGTGCCAGCAGTTACCGAGGGACAGGGGACAATCAGCCCCAGCATTTT.

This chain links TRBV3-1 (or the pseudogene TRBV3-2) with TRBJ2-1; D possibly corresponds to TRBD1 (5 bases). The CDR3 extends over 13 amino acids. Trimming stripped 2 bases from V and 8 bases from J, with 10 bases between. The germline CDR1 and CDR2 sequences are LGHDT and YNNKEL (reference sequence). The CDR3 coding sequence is TGTGCCAGCAGCCAACCCGGCAGGGATGAGCAGTTCTTC. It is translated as CASSQPGRDEQFF.

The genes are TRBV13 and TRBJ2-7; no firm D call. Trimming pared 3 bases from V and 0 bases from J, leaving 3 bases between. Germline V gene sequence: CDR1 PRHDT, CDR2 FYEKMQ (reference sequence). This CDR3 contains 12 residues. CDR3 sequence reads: CASSLSSYEQYF. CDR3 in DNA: TGTGCCAGCAGCTTGAGCTCCTACGAGCAGTACTTC.

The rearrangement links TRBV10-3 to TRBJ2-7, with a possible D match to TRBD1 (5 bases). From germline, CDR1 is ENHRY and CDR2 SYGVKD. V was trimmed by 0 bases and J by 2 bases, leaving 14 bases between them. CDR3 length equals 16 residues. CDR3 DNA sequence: TGTGCCATCAGTGAGTCGAAGGGGCGCTCGGCCTACGAGCAGTACTTC. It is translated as CAISESKGRSAYEQYF.

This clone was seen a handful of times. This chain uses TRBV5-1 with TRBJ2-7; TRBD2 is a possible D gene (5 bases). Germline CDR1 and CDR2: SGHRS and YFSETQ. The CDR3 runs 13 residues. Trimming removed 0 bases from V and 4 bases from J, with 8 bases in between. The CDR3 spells CASSLGEGYEQYF. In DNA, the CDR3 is TGCGCCAGCAGCTTGGGCGAGGGATACGAGCAGTACTTC.

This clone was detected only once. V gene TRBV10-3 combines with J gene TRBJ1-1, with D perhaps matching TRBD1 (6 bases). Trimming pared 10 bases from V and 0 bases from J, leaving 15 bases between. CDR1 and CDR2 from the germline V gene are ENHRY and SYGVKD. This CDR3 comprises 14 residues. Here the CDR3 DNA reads TGTGCCACGCAGGGGATCAGTTTGAACACTGAAGCTTTCTTT. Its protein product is CATQGISLNTEAFF.

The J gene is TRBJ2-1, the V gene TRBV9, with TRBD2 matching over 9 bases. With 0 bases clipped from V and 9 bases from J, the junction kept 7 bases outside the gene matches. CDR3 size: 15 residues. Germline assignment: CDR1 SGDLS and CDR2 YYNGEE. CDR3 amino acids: CASSVGRTSVIEQFF. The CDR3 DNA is TGTGCCAGCAGCGTAGGAAGGACTAGCGTTATTGAGCAGTTCTTC.

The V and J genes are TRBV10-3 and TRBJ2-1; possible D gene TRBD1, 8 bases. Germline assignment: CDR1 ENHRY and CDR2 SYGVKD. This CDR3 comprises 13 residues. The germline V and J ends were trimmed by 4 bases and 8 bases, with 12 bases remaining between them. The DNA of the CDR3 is TGTGCCATCAGTGGAACAGGGGGGGATGAGCAGTTCTTC. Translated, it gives CAISGTGGDEQFF.

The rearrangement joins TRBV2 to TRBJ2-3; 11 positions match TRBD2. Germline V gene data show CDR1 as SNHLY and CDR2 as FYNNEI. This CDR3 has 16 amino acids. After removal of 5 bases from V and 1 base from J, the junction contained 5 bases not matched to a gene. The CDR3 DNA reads TGTGCCAGCAGTTACCTAGCGGGAGGAGGCACAGATACGCAGTATTTT. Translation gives CASSYLAGGGTDTQYF.

CDR3 coding DNA: TGTGCCAGTAGTCATCGGGTCAGGGGATGGGGTCAGCCCCAGCATTTT. As protein: CASSHRVRGWGQPQHF. The chain employs TRBV19 and TRBJ1-5; perhaps TRBD1 as D (6 bases). With 5 bases removed from V and 6 bases from J, the gap between germline ends came to 20 bases. The CDR3 extends over 16 amino acids. Germline CDR1 is LNHDA and CDR2 is SQIVND (reference sequence).

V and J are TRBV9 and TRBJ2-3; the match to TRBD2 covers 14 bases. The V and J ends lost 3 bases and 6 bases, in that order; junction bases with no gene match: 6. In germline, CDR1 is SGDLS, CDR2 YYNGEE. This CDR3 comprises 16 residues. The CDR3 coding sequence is TGTGCCAGCAGCGGACTCGGACTAGCGGGAGGTGATACGCAGTATTTT. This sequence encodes CASSGLGLAGGDTQYF.

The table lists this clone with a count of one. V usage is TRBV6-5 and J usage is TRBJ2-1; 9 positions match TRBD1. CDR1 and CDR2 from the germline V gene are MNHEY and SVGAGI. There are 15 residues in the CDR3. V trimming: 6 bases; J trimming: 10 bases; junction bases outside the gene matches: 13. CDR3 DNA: TGTGCCAGCAGATCCGGGACAGGGATTCTGTGGGAGCAGTTCTTC. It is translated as CASRSGTGILWEQFF.

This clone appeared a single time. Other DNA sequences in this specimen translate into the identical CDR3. CDR3 residues: CASSYGGSYEQYF. CDR3 nucleotides: TGTGCCAGCAGTTACGGAGGCTCCTACGAGCAGTACTTC. The chain employs TRBV6-2 or TRBV6-3 and TRBJ2-7; D perhaps matches TRBD2 (5 bases). Per germline, CDR1 MNHEY and CDR2 SVGEGT. V gave up 2 bases and J gave up 0 bases, with 5 bases separating them. CDR3 size: 13 residues.

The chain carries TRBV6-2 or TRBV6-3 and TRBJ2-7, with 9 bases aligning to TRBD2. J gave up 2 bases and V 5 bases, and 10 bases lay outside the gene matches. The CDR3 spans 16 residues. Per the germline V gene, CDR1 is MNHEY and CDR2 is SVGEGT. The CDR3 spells CASSPRRLADPYEQYF. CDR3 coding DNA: TGTGCCAGCAGTCCCAGACGACTAGCGGATCCCTACGAGCAGTACTTC.

The CDR3 here is CASSSEFRSSSNEQFF. The CDR3 bases are TGTGCCAGCAGTTCCGAATTTCGATCAAGCTCCAATGAGCAGTTCTTC. The rearrangement joins TRBV6-6 to TRBJ2-1, with D hard to call. V gave up 4 bases and J gave up 6 bases, with 19 bases separating them. The CDR3 runs 16 residues. CDR1 and CDR2 (germline): MNHNY, SVGAGI (reference sequence).